A selection of T cell receptor beta chains follows, all from one sample in a study of OX40 agonist ivuxolimab in advanced cancers. This table comes from immunoSEQ multiplex PCR, and its TCRdb copy is limited to in-frame clones, with some not included. The table includes some 86,000 clones, 80% to 95% detected once. The sample in question was CD4+ or CD8+ T cells sorted from blood, obtained in a trial of the OX40 agonist ivuxolimab. These TCRs come from an adult with an advanced solid tumor such as melanoma, head and neck, liver or kidney cancer. The CDR3 runs from the conserved cysteine through the conserved F or W. D genes are given only for firm matches. A clone size is listed for some rows: how often the clone was seen (once, few, many), or a class if it is expanded.

length	V	J	D	size	DNA	CDR3
14	TRBV5-1	TRBJ2-1	NA	NA	TGCGCCAGCAGCTTGGGGGCAGGGCACAATGAGCAGTTCTTC	CASSLGAGHNEQFF
16	TRBV6-5	TRBJ1-3	NA	once	TGTGCCAGCAGTTATTCGGCGAAAATCTCTGGAAACACCATATATTTT	CASSYSAKISGNTIYF
15	TRBV6-6	TRBJ2-1	TRBD2	NA	TGTGCCAGCAGTGATAGCGGGGGGGCTTACAATGAGCAGTTCTTC	CASSDSGGAYNEQFF
13	TRBV6-1	TRBJ1-1	NA	NA	TGTGCCAGCAGTAGAACAGGGAACACTGAAGCTTTCTTT	CASSRTGNTEAFF
18	TRBV18	TRBJ1-3	NA	NA	TGTGCCAGCTCACCATTTTCTCCGGGGACAACTTTTGGAAACACCATATATTTT	CASSPFSPGTTFGNTIYF
15	TRBV19	TRBJ2-5	NA	NA	TGTGCCAGTAGTATAGATCGGACAGTCCAAGAGACCCAGTACTTC	CASSIDRTVQETQYF
12	TRBV6-1	TRBJ1-6	NA	NA	TGTGCCAGCAGCGAGCGTAATTCACCCCTCCACTTT	CASSERNSPLHF
13	TRBV11-1	TRBJ2-7	NA	NA	TGTGCCAGCAGCCAACCGGGGGAGGACGAGCAGTACTTC	CASSQPGEDEQYF
13	TRBV7-9	TRBJ1-5	TRBD1	NA	TGTGCCAGCAGCCCGACAGGGGAACAGCCCCAGCATTTT	CASSPTGEQPQHF
16	TRBV5-1	TRBJ1-1	NA	once	TGCGCCAGCAGCTTGGGTCAGGGGTGGATGAACACTGAAGCTTTCTTT	CASSLGQGWMNTEAFF
13	TRBV5-1	TRBJ2-1	NA	NA	TGCGCCAGCCGGCACGAGGGAAGGAATGAGCAGTTCTTC	CASRHEGRNEQFF
16	TRBV11-3	TRBJ1-1	NA	few	TGTGCCAGCAGCCCCGGGGAGGGGGACATGAACACTGAAGCTTTCTTT	CASSPGEGDMNTEAFF
15	TRBV7-9	TRBJ1-2	NA	NA	TGTGCCAGCAGCCCCCCACTGGCTGCCATGAGGGGCTACACCTTC	CASSPPLAAMRGYTF
14	TRBV19	TRBJ1-4	TRBD1	once	TGTGCCAGTAGGACGCAGGACAGGGAGGAAAAACTGTTTTTT	CASRTQDREEKLFF
14	TRBV29-1	TRBJ2-1	TRBD2	NA	TGCAGCGACCGGGAGGGTGGCAGTTCGGGTGAGCAGTTCTTC	CSDREGGSSGEQFF
13	TRBV7-2	TRBJ2-5	NA	NA	TGTGCCAGCAGCTTAGCGGGGGCGGAGACCCAGTACTTC	CASSLAGAETQYF
17	TRBV4-1	TRBJ2-5	TRBD2	NA	TGCGCCAGCAGCCAAAGAAGTCGGGGACTAGGATTGGAGACCCAGTACTTC	CASSQRSRGLGLETQYF